This T cell receptor (beta chain) was captured by sequencing in a study of blood T cells in healthy people across ages. Overall study findings and caveats: When set beside aged donors, long-lived donors presented more naive CD4+ cells and higher diversity.

From germline, CDR1 is SEHNR and CDR2 FQNEAQ (reference sequence). This CDR3 spans 15 amino acids. V was cut by 5 bases and J by 0 bases, with 11 bases left in between. Of note for this clonotype: The antigen remains undetermined.

The authors ran a second PCR of roughly 6 to 11 cycles using a sample-barcoded 5' primer and a J-beta primer mix. Each cDNA molecule was tagged by a template-switch adaptor with 12 random nucleotides. Each CDR3 protein is one row after TCRdb ran MiXCR on the 5' RACE reads. The profile shows 1,800,000 or so distinct CDR3 sequences, approximately 40% of them singletons. The rearrangement uses TRBV7-9 and TRBJ2-1; no clear D gene. The sample consisted of blood. The clonotype was recovered from a human donor in good health. The chain's CDR3 is CASSTRLSSYNEQFF. CDR3 bases: TGTGCCAGCAGCACCCGACTGAGCTCCTACAATGAGCAGTTCTTC.